These 19 T cell receptor beta chains were sequenced from one sample in a study of CD8+ T cells in alopecia areata. This sample's treatment: oral pan-JAK inhibitor, 5-10 mg twice daily. As the sequencing template, cDNA was produced by extracting RNA and reverse transcribing it. Assay: immunoSEQ multiplex PCR; the TCRdb copy retains only in-frame clones and omits some. This table has around 270,000 clones, roughly 64% appearing once. The sequencing used CD4+ T cells sorted from blood, collected at week 24, from a patient treated with tofacitinib. The receptors were gathered from a human donor with alopecia areata.

This clone was seen only a few times. This chain links TRBV7-9 with TRBJ2-5; D gene uncertain. The CDR3 extends over 12 amino acids. V dropped 2 bases and J dropped 7 bases, with 8 bases sitting between them. CDR1 and CDR2 (germline): SEHNR, FQNEAQ (reference sequence). CDR3: CASSLFEGTQYF. In nucleotides, the CDR3 is TGTGCCAGCAGCTTATTCGAAGGGACCCAGTACTTC.

A few counts support this clone. This chain links TRBV29-1 with TRBJ1-1; D is undetermined. Deletions cut 0 bases from V and 7 bases from J, with 9 bases between. Germline-derived CDR1 and CDR2 are SQVTM and ANQGSEA. This CDR3 has 12 amino acids. CDR3 protein: CSVEDRNLEAFF. The CDR3 DNA reads TGCAGCGTTGAAGATAGGAACCTTGAAGCTTTCTTT.

This sequence joins TRBV4-2 and TRBJ2-7; D possibly matches TRBD1 or TRBD2 (7 bases each). The ends were cut back, 4 bases at V and 3 bases at J, with 22 bases in the middle. The CDR3 contains 17 residues. The germline gives CDR1 LGHNA, CDR2 YNFKEQ. The CDR3 region has the DNA TGTGCCAGCAGCCGAGTAGACAGGGAGGGCATCGGCTACGAGCAGTACTTC. This encodes CASSRVDREGIGYEQYF.

This clone has a handful of counts. This sequence joins TRBV29-1 and TRBJ2-2, with TRBD1 matching over 9 bases. V lost 6 bases, J lost 7 bases, and 6 bases stayed unmatched. Germline CDR1 reads SQVTM; CDR2 reads ANQGSEA. CDR3 length: 13 amino acids. In DNA form, the CDR3 reads TGCAGCGTCGGGACAGGGTCGGTCGGGGAGCTGTTTTTT. Translated, it gives CSVGTGSVGELFF.

V usage is TRBV27 and J usage is TRBJ2-5; 8 positions match TRBD2. Germline V lookup: CDR1 MNHEY, CDR2 SMNVEV (reference sequence). This CDR3 region has 17 residues. V lost 3 bases, J lost 3 bases, and 12 bases stayed unmatched. The CDR3 DNA reads TGTGCCAGCAGTTTGGCGGGGGGACCACCCCAGGAAGAGACCCAGTACTTC. Translated, it gives CASSLAGGPPQEETQYF.

The genes are TRBV7-2 and TRBJ2-5; 7 bases line up with TRBD1. The CDR3 length is 15 residues. V dropped 4 bases and J dropped 2; count of bases not matched to a gene: 7. In germline, CDR1 is SGHTA, CDR2 FQGNSA. The CDR3 coding sequence is TGTGCCAGCAGCTCTGCCGGGACAGCACAAGAGACCCAGTACTTC. Residues: CASSSAGTAQETQYF. The full variable domain, with the rest looked up from reference TRBV7-2 and TRBJ2-5, is GAGVSQSPSNKVTEKGKDVELRCDPISGHTALYWYRQSLGQGLEFLIYFQGNSAPDKSGLPSDRFSAERTGGSVSTLTIQRTQQEDSAVYLCASSSAGTAQETQYFGPGTRLLVL.

A word on this clone: Other nucleotide sequences in the sample specify the same CDR3. The chain joins TRBV30 to TRBJ2-1, with D unresolved. CDR3 length: 11 amino acids. The germline V gene encodes CDR1 GTSNPN and CDR2 SVGIG (reference sequence). Deletions cut 3 bases from V and 3 bases from J, with 3 bases between. In DNA form, the CDR3 reads TGTGCCTGGAGAAGCTACAATGAGCAGTTCTTC. Its translation: CAWRSYNEQFF.

This rearrangement joins TRBV19 to TRBJ2-1; D possibly corresponds to TRBD2 (5 bases). The CDR3 is 10 amino acids. Trimming cost V 8 bases and J 14 bases, with 13 bases left between them. In germline, CDR1 is LNHDA, CDR2 SQIVND (reference sequence). This CDR3 is CASGLLLKFF. The CDR3 DNA reads as TGTGCCAGTGGACTCCTCCTGAAGTTCTTC.

The gene calls are TRBV30 and TRBJ1-6; D is undetermined. CDR1 is GTSNPN, CDR2 SVGIG, per germline (reference sequence). The CDR3 has 17 residues. V was pared by 1 base and J by 4 bases, with 17 bases between. The CDR3 DNA reads as TGTGCCTGGAGTGCACCGGGGTCGGCAACTTATAATTCACCCCTCCACTTT. Protein: CAWSAPGSATYNSPLHF.

CDR3 amino acids: CASSTDSQETQYF. DNA of the CDR3: TGTGCCAGCAGCACTGACAGCCAAGAGACCCAGTACTTC. The J gene is TRBJ2-5, the V gene TRBV9, with D possibly being TRBD1 (5 bases). The germline gives CDR1 SGDLS, CDR2 YYNGEE. There are 13 residues in the CDR3. V shed 4 bases and J shed 1 base, with 8 bases lying between them.

The chain links TRBV27 to TRBJ2-1; 10 bases map to TRBD1. Trimming cost V 7 bases and J 3 bases; bases outside gene matches: 6. The CDR3 runs to 15 residues. CDR1 MNHEY and CDR2 SMNVEV come from the germline V gene (reference sequence). The CDR3 sequence is CASISDRGNYNEQFF. CDR3 bases: TGTGCCAGCATATCGGACAGGGGGAACTACAATGAGCAGTTCTTC.

This clone was observed a few times. The chain uses TRBV25-1 and TRBJ2-2; D is unclear. The CDR3 spans 13 residues. Trimming cost V 0 bases and J 7 bases, with 6 bases left between them. CDR1 is MGHDK and CDR2 is SYGVNS in the germline V gene. CDR3 amino acids: CASSEYRNGELFF. The CDR3 DNA sequence: TGTGCCAGCAGTGAATACAGGAACGGGGAGCTGTTTTTT.

The chain employs TRBV5-4 and TRBJ1-2; the D gene is possibly TRBD1 (6 bases). Trimming pared 4 bases from V and 5 bases from J, leaving 15 bases between. CDR1 and CDR2 from the germline V gene are SGHNT and YYREEE (reference sequence). This CDR3 is built from 14 residues. Written as DNA, the CDR3 is TGTGCCAGCAGCGGCCGGACAGCCGCTTATGGCTACACCTTC. Its protein is CASSGRTAAYGYTF.

This chain uses TRBV11-2 with TRBJ1-2; no firm D call. The CDR3 spans 15 residues. The V gene's germline CDR1 is SGHAT and CDR2 FQNNGV. Trimming shortened V by 5 bases and J by 3 bases, and 16 bases separated the two germline ends. The CDR3 sequence is CASSPSRVFYYGYTF. As DNA, the CDR3 is TGTGCCAGCAGCCCTAGTCGGGTGTTCTACTATGGCTACACCTTC.

Remarks on this clone: This CDR3 is also generated by other DNA sequences in the sample. The V call is TRBV5-1, the J call TRBJ1-6; the D is unclear. The CDR3 is made up of 12 amino acids. The V end lost 0 bases, the J end lost 10 bases, and 5 bases lay between the germline ends. The germline V gene has CDR1 SGHRS and CDR2 YFSETQ. The CDR3 bases are TGCGCCAGCAGCTTGGAGAACTCACCCCTCCACTTT. It specifies CASSLENSPLHF.

The sample holds a few counts of this clone. The chain has TRBV29-1 and TRBJ1-1, with no clear D. Trimming stripped 5 bases from V and 1 base from J, with 11 bases between. The germline V gene has CDR1 SQVTM and CDR2 ANQGSEA. This CDR3 has 13 amino acids. The CDR3 here is CSVSSTANTEAFF. In nucleotides, the CDR3 is TGCAGCGTTTCTTCCACAGCGAACACTGAAGCTTTCTTT.

This sequence joins TRBV2 and TRBJ2-3; 7 nucleotides agree with TRBD2. V lost 7 bases and J lost 2; bases outside the gene matches: 9. CDR1 and CDR2 from the germline V gene are SNHLY and FYNNEI. The CDR3 is 15 residues long. The CDR3 loop reads CASMGLLADTDTQYF. CDR3 nucleotides: TGTGCCAGCATGGGACTCCTAGCGGACACAGATACGCAGTATTTT. Using reference TRBV2 and TRBJ2-3 for the parts outside the CDR3, the full variable domain is EPEVTQTPSHQVTQMGQEVILRCVPISNHLYFYWYRQILGQKVEFLVSFYNNEISEKSEIFDDQFSVERPDGSNFTLKIRSTKLEDSAMYFCASMGLLADTDTQYFGPGTRLTVL.

This clone was detected only a few times. The chain joins TRBV20-1 to TRBJ2-7; D uncertain. V gave up 0 bases and J gave up 4 bases, with 1 base separating them. CDR1 DFQATT and CDR2 SNEGSKA come from the germline V gene (reference sequence). The CDR3 runs 10 residues. CDR3 nucleotides: TGCAGTGCTAGAGATTACGAGCAGTACTTC. Amino acid sequence: CSARDYEQYF.

This clone appeared a single time. The chain has TRBV7-9 and TRBJ1-2; unclear D gene. The CDR3 has 14 amino acids. Trimming cost V 3 bases and J 4 bases, with 12 bases left between them. CDR1 is SEHNR and CDR2 is FQNEAQ in the germline V gene (reference sequence). For the CDR3, the DNA is TGTGCCAGCAGCTTGGGCTACAGAAGCTATGGCTACACCTTC. Protein: CASSLGYRSYGYTF.